This T cell receptor beta chain is from a study of blood T cell repertoires in COVID-19. Across the study: PBMCs, B-cell-depleted T cells, or T cells were the source of the cDNA or gDNA that made up the material.

This CDR3 spans 15 amino acids. Trimming shortened V by 5 bases and J by 0 bases, and 14 bases separated the two germline ends. From germline, CDR1 is SEHNR and CDR2 FQNEAQ (reference sequence). TCRdb keeps only in-frame clones here, not all; method: immunoSEQ multiplex PCR. Among approximately 120,000 clones listed, 81% were seen once. This chain connects TRBV7-9 to TRBJ2-7; weak D call: TRBD2 (5 bases). Sample: peripheral blood. The sequence came from a human donor in a cohort sampled during active COVID-19. CDR3 protein: CASSRSGLSSYEQYF. In nucleotides, the CDR3 is TGTGCCAGCAGCCGAAGCGGCTTAAGCTCCTACGAGCAGTACTTC.